Listed below are T cell receptor beta chains from one sample, sequenced in a study of identical twins. TCRdb fed the 5' RACE reads into MiXCR, producing one record per CDR3 protein. Of some 710,000 distinct CDR3 sequences in the sample, 5.5% to 7.5% were seen once. The sample consisted of naive T cells sorted from blood. All receptors derive from a young man in good health. Both conserved end residues are part of each CDR3. D genes are given only for firm matches. Not every row has a clone size; where given, it reads once, few, many or a size class.

V	size	J	D	DNA	CDR3
TRBV20-1	many	TRBJ2-1	TRBD2	TGCAGTGCTAGAGATGGCCTAGCGGGAGCCGGTGAGCAGTTCTTC	CSARDGLAGAGEQFF
TRBV7-2	-	TRBJ2-1	-	TGTGCCAGCAGCTTACCCCCGAATGAGCAGTTCTTC	CASSLPPNEQFF
TRBV30	-	TRBJ2-6	-	TGTGCCTGGATTAAGGACCGACGTTTCTCTGGGGCCAACGTCCTGACTTTC	CAWIKDRRFSGANVLTF
TRBV12-3/TRBV12-4	-	TRBJ2-3	TRBD2	TGTGCCAGCAGTGTGGGACTAGCGGAGGCAGATACGCAGTATTTT	CASSVGLAEADTQYF
TRBV7-2	many	TRBJ2-7	TRBD2	TGTGCCAGCAGCCCCCTAGCGGGAGTAGACGAGCAGTACTTC	CASSPLAGVDEQYF
TRBV10-3	many	TRBJ2-3	TRBD2	TGTGCCACCAAGGGACTAGCGGGAAAGGATACGCAGTATTTT	CATKGLAGKDTQYF
TRBV29-1	-	TRBJ1-1	-	TGCAGCGTCAGGGACTTCTCTAACACTGAAGCTTTCTTT	CSVRDFSNTEAFF
TRBV24-1	many	TRBJ2-1	-	TGTGCCACCAGTGATGTGCAGGATGGGCAGATACAAAATGAGCAGTTCTTC	CATSDVQDGQIQNEQFF
TRBV7-2	few	TRBJ2-5	TRBD2	TGTGCCAGCAGCTTATATGTGGGGGGGAGGCAAGAGACCCAGTACTTC	CASSLYVGGRQETQYF
TRBV12-3/TRBV12-4	many	TRBJ2-2	-	TGTGCCAGCAGAATTAAGACCGGGGAGCTGTTTTTT	CASRIKTGELFF
TRBV5-1	many	TRBJ2-3	TRBD2	TGCGCCAGCAATCTAGCGGGAAAGTCAGATACGCAGTATTTT	CASNLAGKSDTQYF
TRBV20-1	many	TRBJ1-4	-	TGCAGTGCTCAGGACACAGCAACTAATGAAAAACTGTTTTTT	CSAQDTATNEKLFF
TRBV4-1	few	TRBJ1-2	TRBD1	TGCGCCAGCAGCCAAACAGGGACAGGGAGATACACCTTC	CASSQTGTGRYTF
TRBV20-1	-	TRBJ1-2	-	TGCAGTGCTAGAGTCTCATCACGGCATGGCTACACCTTC	CSARVSSRHGYTF
TRBV18	-	TRBJ2-4	-	TGTGCCAGCTCACCTTTAGACGGCATTCAGTACTTC	CASSPLDGIQYF
TRBV5-1	few	TRBJ2-7	-	TGCGCCAGCAGCCCCGCAGGGTTGGGCGAGCAGTACTTC	CASSPAGLGEQYF
TRBV24-1	-	TRBJ2-7	-	TGTGCCACCAGTGACCCCCACGGTGGCTCCTACGAGCAGTACTTC	CATSDPHGGSYEQYF
TRBV30	many	TRBJ2-7	-	TGTGCCTGGAGAGCCTGGGGGAGGAGGTCCTACGAGCAGTACTTC	CAWRAWGRRSYEQYF
TRBV5-1	few	TRBJ2-5	-	TGCGCCAGCAGCTTGGGTGGACGTCAAGAGACCCAGTACTTC	CASSLGGRQETQYF
TRBV11-2	-	TRBJ2-6	-	TGTGCCAGCAGCTTTGTAATCTCTTCTGGGGCCAACGTCCTGACTTTC	CASSFVISSGANVLTF
TRBV28	many	TRBJ2-1	-	TGTGCCAGCAGTCGACTAGTCCCCTCCTACAATGAGCAGTTCTTC	CASSRLVPSYNEQFF
TRBV7-2	-	TRBJ2-2	TRBD2	TGTGCCAGCAGCTTAGTGCGGGGGACCACCGGGGAGCTGTTTTTT	CASSLVRGTTGELFF
TRBV5-1	few	TRBJ2-3	TRBD2	TGCGCCAGCAGCTTGCCCCTTGGACTAGCGGGAGTTGGCACAGATACGCAGTATTTT	CASSLPLGLAGVGTDTQYF
TRBV15	many	TRBJ1-2	TRBD1	TGTGCCACCAGCAGGCGACAGGGGCAGGGTGGCTACACCTTC	CATSRRQGQGGYTF
TRBV27	-	TRBJ1-2	-	TGTGCCAGCAGTTTAGGTGGGCAGGCCAACTATGGCTACACCTTC	CASSLGGQANYGYTF
TRBV6-5	-	TRBJ1-2	TRBD1	TGTGCCAGCAGTTATCTACCCCCTCAGACAGGGGGCGAGAACTATGGCTACACCTTC	CASSYLPPQTGGENYGYTF
TRBV4-3	many	TRBJ2-7	-	TGCGCCAGCAGCCAAGAGTCAAGGGAAGAGCAGTACTTC	CASSQESREEQYF
TRBV12-3/TRBV12-4	-	TRBJ2-1	-	TGTGCCAGCAGTGAGGACCGGGCGGATGAGCAGTTCTTC	CASSEDRADEQFF
TRBV21-1	many	TRBJ2-5	-	TGTGCCAGCAGCAAAACGGTTCTAGCGGGAGGGCCGGGCCAAGAGACCCAGTACTTC	CASSKTVLAGGPGQETQYF
TRBV5-1	-	TRBJ1-1	-	TGCGCCAGCAGCGAGTTATTGGACACTGAAGCTTTCTTT	CASSELLDTEAFF
TRBV7-9	few	TRBJ2-1	TRBD2	TGTGCCAGCAGCCGCCGGACTAGCGGGAACAATGAGCAGTTCTTC	CASSRRTSGNNEQFF
TRBV5-1	many	TRBJ2-3	TRBD2	TGCGCCAGCAGCGCCCGACTAGCGGGAGCCACAGATACGCAGTATTTT	CASSARLAGATDTQYF
TRBV5-6	many	TRBJ2-5	-	TGTGCCAGCAGCTCGACAGTCCTGGAGGCCCAGTACTTC	CASSSTVLEAQYF
TRBV5-5	many	TRBJ2-7	-	TGTGCCAGCGACTTGGACAGCCCCTACGAGCAGTACTTC	CASDLDSPYEQYF
TRBV3-1	few	TRBJ2-7	-	TGTGCCAGCAGCCAAGACCCCGACCGAAGCGAGCAGTACTTC	CASSQDPDRSEQYF
TRBV5-1	few	TRBJ2-5	-	TGCGCCAGCATCCAAGGTGTTGAGACCCAGTACTTC	CASIQGVETQYF
TRBV27	-	TRBJ2-1	-	TGTGCCAGCAGTACCTCCCTGACCTCCTACAATGAGCAGTTCTTC	CASSTSLTSYNEQFF
TRBV20-1	-	TRBJ2-2	TRBD1	TGCAGTGCCCCCTCAACAGGGGGCATTAACACCGGGGAGCTGTTTTTT	CSAPSTGGINTGELFF
TRBV7-2	many	TRBJ2-3	-	TGTGCCAGCAGCTTAGCGGTTAGCGGAGATCTAGCCAATACGCAGTATTTT	CASSLAVSGDLANTQYF
TRBV20-1	many	TRBJ2-1	TRBD2	TGCAGTGCCTCTCGGGCTAGCGGGACCAATGAGCAGTTCTTC	CSASRASGTNEQFF
TRBV5-1	-	TRBJ2-7	TRBD1	TGCGCCAGCAACGGGGACAGGACGGGGGAGCAGTACTTC	CASNGDRTGEQYF
TRBV12-3/TRBV12-4	many	TRBJ2-6	-	TGTGCCAGCAGTCCTGGGAGGAGGGGGGCCAACGTCCTGACTTTC	CASSPGRRGANVLTF
TRBV19	-	TRBJ2-2	TRBD2	TGTGCCAGTAAAGTGACTAGCGGGAGGGATACCGGGGAGCTGTTTTTT	CASKVTSGRDTGELFF
TRBV9	many	TRBJ2-2	TRBD2	TGTGCCAGCAGCGTAGCAGGGATGCGAGCGGGAGGGCCCCGTAAGGCCGGGGAGCTGTTTTTT	CASSVAGMRAGGPRKAGELFF
TRBV20-1	many	TRBJ2-1	-	TGCAGTGCTGCAACCGGGACCCAGGGCGATGAGCAGTTCTTC	CSAATGTQGDEQFF
TRBV6-5	few	TRBJ2-1	TRBD1	TGTGCCAGCAGCCCGGGACAGGGTAATGAGTTCTTC	CASSPGQGNEFF
TRBV12-3/TRBV12-4	few	TRBJ2-1	TRBD2	TGTGCCAGCAGTTTCGGACTAGATAGCTCCTACAATGAGCAGTTCTTC	CASSFGLDSSYNEQFF
TRBV6-1	-	TRBJ1-5	-	TGTGCCAGCACCACGAAAAGGGGGGAGGTAAGCAATCAGCCCCAGCATTTT	CASTTKRGEVSNQPQHF